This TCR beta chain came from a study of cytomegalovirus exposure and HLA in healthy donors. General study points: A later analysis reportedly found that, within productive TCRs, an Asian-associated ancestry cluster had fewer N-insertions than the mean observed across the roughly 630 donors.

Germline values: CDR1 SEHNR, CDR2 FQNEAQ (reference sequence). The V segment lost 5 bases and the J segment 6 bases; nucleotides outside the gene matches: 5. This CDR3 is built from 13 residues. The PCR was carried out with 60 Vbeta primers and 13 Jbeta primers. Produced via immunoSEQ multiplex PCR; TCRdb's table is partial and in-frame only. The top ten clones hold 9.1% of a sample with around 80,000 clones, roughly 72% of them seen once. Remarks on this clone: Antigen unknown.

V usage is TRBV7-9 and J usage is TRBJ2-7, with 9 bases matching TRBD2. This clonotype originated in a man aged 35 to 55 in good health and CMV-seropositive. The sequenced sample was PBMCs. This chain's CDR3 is CASSRGGGGEQYF. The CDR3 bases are TGTGCCAGCAGCCGCGGGGGGGGCGGCGAGCAGTACTTC. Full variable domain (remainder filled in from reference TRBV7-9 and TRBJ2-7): DTGVSQNPRHKITKRGQNVTFRCDPISEHNRLYWYRQTLGQGPEFLTYFQNEAQLEKSRLLSDRFSAERPKGSFSTLEIQRTEQGDSAMYLCASSRGGGGEQYFGPGTRLTVT.